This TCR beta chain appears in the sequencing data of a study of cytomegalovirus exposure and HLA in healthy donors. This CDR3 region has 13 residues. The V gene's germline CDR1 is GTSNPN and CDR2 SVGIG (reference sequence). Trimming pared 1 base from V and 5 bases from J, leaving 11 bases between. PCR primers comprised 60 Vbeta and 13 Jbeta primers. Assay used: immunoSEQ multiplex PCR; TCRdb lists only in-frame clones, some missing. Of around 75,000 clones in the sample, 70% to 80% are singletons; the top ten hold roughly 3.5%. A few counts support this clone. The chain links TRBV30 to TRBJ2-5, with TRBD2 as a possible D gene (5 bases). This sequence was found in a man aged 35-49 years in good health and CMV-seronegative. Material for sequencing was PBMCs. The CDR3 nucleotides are TGTGCCTGGAGTGGAGGGTATCAGGAGACCCAGTACTTC. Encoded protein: CAWSGGYQETQYF.